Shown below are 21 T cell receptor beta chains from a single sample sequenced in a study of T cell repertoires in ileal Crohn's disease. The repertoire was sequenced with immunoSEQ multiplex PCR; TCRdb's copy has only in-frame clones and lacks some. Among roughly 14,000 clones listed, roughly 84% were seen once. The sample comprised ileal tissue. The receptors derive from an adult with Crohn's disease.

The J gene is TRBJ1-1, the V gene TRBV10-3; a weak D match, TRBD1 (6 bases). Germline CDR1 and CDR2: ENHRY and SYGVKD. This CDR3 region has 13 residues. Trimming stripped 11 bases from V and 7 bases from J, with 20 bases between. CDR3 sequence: CAQGQTEHGEAFF. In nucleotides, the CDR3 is TGTGCCCAAGGACAGACTGAACACGGTGAAGCTTTCTTT.

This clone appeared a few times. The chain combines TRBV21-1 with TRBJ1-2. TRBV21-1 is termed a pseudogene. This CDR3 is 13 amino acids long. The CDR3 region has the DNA TGTGCCAGCAGCATAAGGAGTTGTCATGGCTACACCTTC. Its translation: CASSIRSCHGYTF.

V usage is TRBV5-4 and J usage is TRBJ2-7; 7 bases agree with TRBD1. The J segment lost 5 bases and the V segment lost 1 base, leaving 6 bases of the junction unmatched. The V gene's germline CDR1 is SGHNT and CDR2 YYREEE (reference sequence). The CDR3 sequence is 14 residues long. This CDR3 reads CASSLKTGNDEQYF. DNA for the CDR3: TGTGCCAGCAGCTTGAAGACAGGGAACGACGAGCAGTACTTC.

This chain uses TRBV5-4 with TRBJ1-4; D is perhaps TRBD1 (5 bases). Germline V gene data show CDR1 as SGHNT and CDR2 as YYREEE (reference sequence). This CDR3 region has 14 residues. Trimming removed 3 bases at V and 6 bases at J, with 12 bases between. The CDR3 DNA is TGTGCCAGCAGCTCGGGGGTGGGGGATGAAAAACTGTTTTTT. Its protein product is CASSSGVGDEKLFF.

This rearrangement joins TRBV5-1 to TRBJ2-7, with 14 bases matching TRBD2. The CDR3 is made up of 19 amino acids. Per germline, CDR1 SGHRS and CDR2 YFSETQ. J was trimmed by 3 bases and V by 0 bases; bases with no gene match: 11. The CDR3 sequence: CASSLAAGTSGGPFYEQYF. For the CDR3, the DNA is TGCGCCAGCAGCTTGGCTGCCGGGACTAGCGGGGGACCTTTCTACGAGCAGTACTTC.

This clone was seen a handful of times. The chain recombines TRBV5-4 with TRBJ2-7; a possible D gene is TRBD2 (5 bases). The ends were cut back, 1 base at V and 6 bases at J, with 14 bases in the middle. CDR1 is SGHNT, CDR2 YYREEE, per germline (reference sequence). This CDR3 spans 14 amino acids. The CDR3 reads CASSLRPDRGEQYF. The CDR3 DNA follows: TGTGCCAGCAGCTTGCGCCCCGACCGGGGCGAGCAGTACTTC.

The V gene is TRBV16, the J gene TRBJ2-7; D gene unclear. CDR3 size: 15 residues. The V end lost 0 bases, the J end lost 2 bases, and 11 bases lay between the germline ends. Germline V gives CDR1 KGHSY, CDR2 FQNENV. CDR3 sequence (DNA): TGTGCCAGCAGCCAATCCGGCGGTGCGGCCTACGAGCAGTACTTC. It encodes CASSQSGGAAYEQYF. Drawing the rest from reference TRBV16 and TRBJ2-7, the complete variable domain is GEEVAQTPKHLVRGEGQKAKLYCAPIKGHSYVFWYQQVLKNEFKFLISFQNENVFDETGMPKERFSAKCLPNSPCSLEIQATKLEDSAVYFCASSQSGGAAYEQYFGPGTRLTVT.

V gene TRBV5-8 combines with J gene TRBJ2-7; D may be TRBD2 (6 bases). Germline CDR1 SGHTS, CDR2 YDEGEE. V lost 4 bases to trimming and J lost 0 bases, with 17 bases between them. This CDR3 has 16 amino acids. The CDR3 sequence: CASSTGDEFSSYEQYF. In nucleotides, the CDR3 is TGTGCCAGCAGCACGGGAGATGAATTCAGCTCCTACGAGCAGTACTTC.

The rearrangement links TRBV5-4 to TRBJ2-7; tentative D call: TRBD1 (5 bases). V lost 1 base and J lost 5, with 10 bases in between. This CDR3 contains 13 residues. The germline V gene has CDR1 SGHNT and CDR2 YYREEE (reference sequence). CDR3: CASSLSRADEQYF. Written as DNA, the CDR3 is TGTGCCAGCAGCTTGTCCAGGGCCGACGAGCAGTACTTC.

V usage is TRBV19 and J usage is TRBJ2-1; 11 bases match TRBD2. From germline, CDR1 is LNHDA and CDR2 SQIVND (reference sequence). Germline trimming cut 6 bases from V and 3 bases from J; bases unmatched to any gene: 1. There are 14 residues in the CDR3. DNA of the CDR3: TGTGCCAGTAGCGGGACTAGCGGCTACAATGAGCAGTTCTTC. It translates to CASSGTSGYNEQFF.

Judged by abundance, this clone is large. The CDR3 reads CASSFFRDTEAFF. Here the CDR3 DNA reads TGCGCCAGCAGTTTTTTCCGGGACACTGAAGCTTTCTTT. The chain employs TRBV5-1 and TRBJ1-1, with no clear D. CDR1 and CDR2 from the germline V gene are SGHRS and YFSETQ. This CDR3 is built from 13 residues. The V end was cut by 5 bases, the J end by 3 bases, with 11 bases between.

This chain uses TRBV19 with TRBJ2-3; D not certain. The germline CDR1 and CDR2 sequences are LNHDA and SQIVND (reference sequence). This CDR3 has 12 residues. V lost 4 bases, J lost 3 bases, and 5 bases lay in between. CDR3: CASSTTTDTQYF. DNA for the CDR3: TGTGCCAGTAGTACGACAACAGATACGCAGTATTTT. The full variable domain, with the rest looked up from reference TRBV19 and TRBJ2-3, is DGGITQSPKYLFRKEGQNVTLSCEQNLNHDAMYWYRQDPGQGLRLIYYSQIVNDFQKGDIAEGYSVSREKKESFPLTVTSAQKNPTAFYLCASSTTTDTQYFGPGTRLTVL.

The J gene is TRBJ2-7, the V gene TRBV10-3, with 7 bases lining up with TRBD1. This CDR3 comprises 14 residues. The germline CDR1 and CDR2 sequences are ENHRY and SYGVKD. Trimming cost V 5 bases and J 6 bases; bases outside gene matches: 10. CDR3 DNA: TGTGCCATCAGTTTAGGACAGGCGAACCGCGAGCAGTACTTC. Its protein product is CAISLGQANREQYF.

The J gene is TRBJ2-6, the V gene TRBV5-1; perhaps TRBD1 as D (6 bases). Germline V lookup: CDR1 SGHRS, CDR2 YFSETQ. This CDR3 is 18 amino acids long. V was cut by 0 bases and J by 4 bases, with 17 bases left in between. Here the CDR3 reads CASSLGGGSLRGANVLTF. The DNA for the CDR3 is TGCGCCAGCAGCTTGGGAGGGGGTTCACTTCGGGGGGCCAACGTCCTGACTTTC.

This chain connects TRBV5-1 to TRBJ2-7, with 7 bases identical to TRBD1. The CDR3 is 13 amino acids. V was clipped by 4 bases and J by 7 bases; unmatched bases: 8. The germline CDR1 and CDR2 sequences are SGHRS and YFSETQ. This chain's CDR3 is CASSIEGAKEQYF. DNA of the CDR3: TGCGCCAGCAGCATAGAGGGGGCGAAAGAGCAGTACTTC.

CDR3 residues: CASSPIPGTGSDTQYF. CDR3 nucleotides: TGTGCCAGCAGCCCCATACCCGGGACAGGGTCAGATACGCAGTATTTT. The chain uses TRBV5-4 and TRBJ2-3; 9 bases match TRBD1. Germline CDR1 is SGHNT and CDR2 is YYREEE (reference sequence). The CDR3 extends over 16 amino acids. Unmatched junction bases numbered 10, after V lost 4 bases and J lost 4 bases.

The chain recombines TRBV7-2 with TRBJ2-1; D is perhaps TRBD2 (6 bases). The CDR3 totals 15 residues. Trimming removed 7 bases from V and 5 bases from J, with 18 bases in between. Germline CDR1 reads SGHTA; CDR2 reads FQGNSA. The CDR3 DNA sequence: TGTGCCAGCACCCCTTCGGTAGCGGAAAACAATGAGCAGTTCTTC. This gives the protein CASTPSVAENNEQFF.

The DNA of the CDR3 is TGTGCCATACAGAACAGGATAAACAATCAGCCCCAGCATTTT. This codes for CAIQNRINNQPQHF. The gene calls are TRBV6-1 and TRBJ1-5, with D perhaps TRBD1 (5 bases). Germline V CDR1 and CDR2: MNHNS, SASEGT. The CDR3 totals 14 residues. V lost 10 bases, J lost 3 bases, and 16 bases lay in between.

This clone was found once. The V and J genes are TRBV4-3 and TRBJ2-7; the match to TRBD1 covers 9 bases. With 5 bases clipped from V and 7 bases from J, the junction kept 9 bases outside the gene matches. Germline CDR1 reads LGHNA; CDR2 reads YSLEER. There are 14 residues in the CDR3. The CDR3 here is CASSVRDRAEEQYF. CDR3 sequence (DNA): TGCGCCAGCAGCGTACGGGACAGGGCGGAAGAGCAGTACTTC.

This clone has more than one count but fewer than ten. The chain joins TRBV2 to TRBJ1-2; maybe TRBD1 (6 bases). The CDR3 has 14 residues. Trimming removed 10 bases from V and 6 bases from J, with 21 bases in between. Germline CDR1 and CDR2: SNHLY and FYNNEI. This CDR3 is CATPDRTTLNGYTF. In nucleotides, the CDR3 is TGTGCCACCCCAGACAGGACCACCCTTAATGGCTACACCTTC.

Here the CDR3 reads CASSQAGRSAGDTQYF. The CDR3 DNA follows: TGTGCCAGCAGCCAAGCCGGGAGGTCGGCAGGGGATACGCAGTATTTT. The chain joins TRBV4-2 to TRBJ2-3; 7 bases line up with TRBD2. The germline gives CDR1 LGHNA, CDR2 YNFKEQ. The CDR3 consists of 16 residues. V gave up 1 base and J gave up 6 bases; unmatched junction bases: 10.